This TCR beta chain was identified in a study of shared clonotypes between healthy human individuals. Assay execution took place at the deep level. The assay was immunoSEQ multiplex PCR, and TCRdb's table has in-frame clones only and misses some. The profile covers some 2 million clones, with over 85% appearing a single time and roughly 0.13% taken by the ten largest. Points from the study as a whole: When naive CD4 clonotypes were compared across a few donors, 5% to 5.5% were shared. Relative to clonotypes present in all four donors, those not shared had lower generation probabilities.

This clone was detected once. Its antigen is not identified. The germline gives CDR1 SGHTA, CDR2 FQGNSA. The V gene lost 4 bases and the J gene lost 3 bases, with 10 bases spanning the gap. The CDR3 has 14 amino acids. The chain links TRBV7-2 to TRBJ2-4; D gene unclear. The clonotype was recovered from a man between 18 and 29 years old in good health. Source material: naive CD4+ T cells sorted from blood. Regarding subset: CD45RA+ positively selected. This chain's CDR3 is CASSYRTGKNIQYF. Written as DNA, the CDR3 is TGTGCCAGCAGCTACCGGACCGGCAAAAACATTCAGTACTTC. Combining the CDR3 with reference TRBV7-2 and TRBJ2-4 gives the whole variable domain GAGVSQSPSNKVTEKGKDVELRCDPISGHTALYWYRQSLGQGLEFLIYFQGNSAPDKSGLPSDRFSAERTGGSVSTLTIQRTQQEDSAVYLCASSYRTGKNIQYFGAGTRLSVL.